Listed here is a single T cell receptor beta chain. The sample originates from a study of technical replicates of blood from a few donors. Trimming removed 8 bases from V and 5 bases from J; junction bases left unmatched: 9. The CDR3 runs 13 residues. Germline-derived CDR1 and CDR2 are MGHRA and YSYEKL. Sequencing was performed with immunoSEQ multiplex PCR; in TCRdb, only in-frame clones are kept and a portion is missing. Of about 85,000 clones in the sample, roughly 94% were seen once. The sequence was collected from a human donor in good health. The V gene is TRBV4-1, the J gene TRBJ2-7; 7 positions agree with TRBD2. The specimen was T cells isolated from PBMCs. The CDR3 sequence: CASGEGRGNEQYF. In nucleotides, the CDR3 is TGCGCCAGCGGGGAGGGACGGGGGAACGAGCAGTACTTC.